The next 26 T cell receptor beta chains were all read from a single sample in a study of vaccination and CD4 T cells after COVID-19. The treatment: approximately nine-day PBMC culture with coronavirus spike peptide pools or control peptides (ViraFEST assay). Researchers used the Oncomine TCR Beta short-read assay to sequence DNA from cultured CD4+ T cells. MiXCR, run by TCRdb on the PCR reads, gives a single entry per CDR3 protein. This sample carries approximately 20,000 distinct CDR3 sequences, approximately 33% of them seen once, and the ten largest clones take approximately 15%. The antigens of these receptors remain unknown. The sequenced material came from cultured CD4+ T cells from blood. Source of these receptors: a human donor with COVID-19.

The chain recombines TRBV6-2 or TRBV6-3 with TRBJ2-7; 7 nucleotides agree with TRBD1. Germline V gene lookup returns CDR1 MNHEY and CDR2 SVGEGT. CDR3 length: 15 residues. With V trimmed by 0 bases and J by 3 bases, 5 bases remained unmatched. The CDR3 loop reads CASSYSGTDFYEQYF. The DNA of the CDR3 is TGTGCCAGCAGTTACTCGGGGACAGATTTCTACGAGCAGTACTTC.

The rearrangement links TRBV4-2 to TRBJ2-2; maybe TRBD2 (6 bases). There are 15 residues in the CDR3. Germline lookup yields CDR1 LGHNA and CDR2 YNFKEQ. V dropped 2 bases and J dropped 3 bases, with 10 bases sitting between them. The CDR3 region has the DNA TGTGCCAGCAGCCAACTAGGACTATACACCGGGGAGCTGTTTTTT. Translation gives CASSQLGLYTGELFF.

This chain connects TRBV19 to TRBJ2-1; D remains ambiguous. CDR3 size: 11 residues. V lost 3 bases to trimming and J lost 6 bases, with 3 bases between them. CDR1 LNHDA and CDR2 SQIVND come from the germline V gene (reference sequence). DNA for the CDR3: TGTGCCAGTAGTATGGCCAATGAGCAGTTCTTC. Its translation: CASSMANEQFF. The whole variable domain, remainder taken from reference TRBV19 and TRBJ2-1, is DGGITQSPKYLFRKEGQNVTLSCEQNLNHDAMYWYRQDPGQGLRLIYYSQIVNDFQKGDIAEGYSVSREKKESFPLTVTSAQKNPTAFYLCASSMANEQFFGPGTRLTVL.

The rearrangement uses TRBV2 and TRBJ2-5; possible D gene TRBD1, 5 bases. V gave up 0 bases and J gave up 0 bases, with 8 bases separating them. Germline assignment: CDR1 SNHLY and CDR2 FYNNEI. This CDR3 is 15 amino acids long. CDR3 sequence (DNA): TGTGCCAGCAGTGAAGCGGGGCCGTACCAAGAGACCCAGTACTTC. It encodes CASSEAGPYQETQYF. Complete variable domain (other parts from reference TRBV2 and TRBJ2-5): EPEVTQTPSHQVTQMGQEVILRCVPISNHLYFYWYRQILGQKVEFLVSFYNNEISEKSEIFDDQFSVERPDGSNFTLKIRSTKLEDSAMYFCASSEAGPYQETQYFGPGTRLLVL.

V and J are TRBV6-4 and TRBJ1-1; D possibly corresponds to TRBD1 (5 bases). CDR1 is MRHNA, CDR2 SNTAGT, per germline. The V gene lost 8 bases and the J gene lost 0 bases, with 19 bases spanning the gap. The CDR3 length is 16 residues. The CDR3 nucleotides read TGTGCCAGCCGCCCGGGGCAGAGCCCCATGAACACTGAAGCTTTCTTT. This translates into CASRPGQSPMNTEAFF.

By share of the sample, this clonotype is medium-sized. This CDR3 is CASSEAPGGGTTPLHF. The CDR3 coding sequence is TGCGCCAGCAGCGAGGCTCCAGGGGGGGGAACGACACCCCTCCACTTT. This chain links TRBV5-1 with TRBJ1-6; 7 nucleotides match TRBD1. Per germline, CDR1 SGHRS and CDR2 YFSETQ. The ends lost 4 bases at V and 11 bases at J; junction bases unmatched: 15. CDR3 size: 16 residues. The full variable domain, its missing parts supplied by reference TRBV5-1 and TRBJ1-6, is KAGVTQTPRYLIKTRGQQVTLSCSPISGHRSVSWYQQTPGQGLQFLFEYFSETQRNKGNFPGRFSGRQFSNSRSEMNVSTLELGDSALYLCASSEAPGGGTTPLHFGNGTRLTVT.

The V gene is TRBV19, the J gene TRBJ1-6; no clear D gene. Germline V gives CDR1 LNHDA, CDR2 SQIVND (reference sequence). The V end lost 5 bases, the J end lost 8 bases, and 7 bases lay between the germline ends. CDR3 length: 12 amino acids. CDR3 protein: CASSYRDSPLHF. Here the CDR3 DNA reads TGTGCCAGTAGTTACCGAGATTCACCCCTCCACTTT.

The chain has TRBV6-1 and TRBJ1-6; D call uncertain. Germline V gene lookup returns CDR1 MNHNS and CDR2 SASEGT. Trimming shortened V by 6 bases and J by 0 bases, and 12 bases separated the two germline ends. This CDR3 spans 16 amino acids. The CDR3 here is CASSRLPSSYNSPLHF. CDR3 nucleotide sequence: TGTGCCAGCAGCCGTCTCCCGAGCTCCTATAATTCACCCCTCCACTTT.

V usage is TRBV24-1 and J usage is TRBJ2-1; no clear D. The CDR3 runs to 12 residues. Trimming took off 9 bases at V and 7 bases at J, with 12 bases between the two ends. CDR1 is KGHDR and CDR2 is SFDVKD in the germline V gene. DNA for the CDR3: TGTGCCACCGGAGACCGGCCAAATGAGCAGTTCTTC. Protein: CATGDRPNEQFF.

The chain uses TRBV15 and TRBJ2-1; 9 bases map to TRBD2. The CDR3 runs 15 residues. In germline, CDR1 is LNHNV, CDR2 YYDKDF (reference sequence). With V trimmed by 5 bases and J by 7 bases, 9 bases remained unmatched. The chain's CDR3 is CATSRPRGGINEQFF. The CDR3 bases are TGTGCCACCAGCCGACCGCGGGGGGGCATAAATGAGCAGTTCTTC. Drawing the rest from reference TRBV15 and TRBJ2-1, the complete variable domain is DAMVIQNPRYQVTQFGKPVTLSCSQTLNHNVMYWYQQKSSQAPKLLFHYYDKDFNNEADTPDNFQSRRPNTSFCFLDIRSPGLGDTAMYLCATSRPRGGINEQFFGPGTRLTVL.

This clonotype has only a few counts. The chain has TRBV20-1 and TRBJ2-3, with 12 bases aligning to TRBD2. Germline V lookup: CDR1 DFQATT, CDR2 SNEGSKA (reference sequence). The CDR3 sequence is 12 residues long. Trimming at V came to 7 bases and at J to 5 bases, leaving 1 base not matched to a gene. The CDR3 region has the DNA TGCAGTGTGACTAGCGGGGGAGATACGCAGTATTTT. Residues: CSVTSGGDTQYF.

Only a few counts were recorded for this clonotype. The chain recombines TRBV6-2 or TRBV6-3 with TRBJ2-5; the match to TRBD2 covers 10 bases. CDR1 is MNHEY, CDR2 SVGEGT, per germline. The J segment lost 3 bases and the V segment lost 3 bases, leaving 4 bases of the junction unmatched. The CDR3 runs 15 residues. CDR3 DNA: TGTGCCAGCAGTTATAGCGGGGGGAGGGAAGAGACCCAGTACTTC. It translates to CASSYSGGREETQYF.

This clonotype was found a few times. V and J are TRBV14 and TRBJ1-6; tentative D call: TRBD1 (6 bases). The V end was cut by 3 bases, the J end by 9 bases, with 12 bases between. Germline lookup yields CDR1 SGHDN and CDR2 FVKESK. This CDR3 has 14 amino acids. The CDR3 is CASSHRGKRSPLHF. DNA for the CDR3: TGTGCCAGCAGCCACAGGGGAAAGCGTTCACCCCTCCACTTT.

This clonotype is labeled medium-sized. The rearrangement joins TRBV20-1 to TRBJ1-2; D not certain. There are 15 residues in the CDR3. CDR1 and CDR2 from the germline V gene are DFQATT and SNEGSKA (reference sequence). V dropped 0 bases and J dropped 0 bases, with 11 bases sitting between them. This CDR3 is CSARDADIANYGYTF. CDR3 in DNA: TGCAGTGCTAGAGACGCGGATATAGCTAACTATGGCTACACCTTC.

The chain has TRBV6-2 or TRBV6-3 and TRBJ1-1; possibly TRBD1 for D (6 bases). The CDR3 runs 14 residues. Between the trimmed V and J ends, which lost 5 bases and 2 bases, there was a span of 12 bases. In germline, CDR1 is MNHEY, CDR2 SVGEGT. This CDR3 reads CASSPHRDNTEAFF. In DNA, the CDR3 is TGTGCCAGCAGTCCCCACAGGGACAACACTGAAGCTTTCTTT.

This clonotype appeared a few times. The V call is TRBV6-5, the J call TRBJ1-2; tentatively, D is TRBD1 (6 bases). The CDR3 totals 15 residues. Germline V gene data show CDR1 as MNHEY and CDR2 as SVGAGI. V lost 2 bases to trimming and J lost 5 bases, with 15 bases between them. CDR3 in DNA: TGTGCCAGCAGTTACGCGGACAGAGCGACGTATGGCTACACCTTC. Protein sequence: CASSYADRATYGYTF.

This clonotype is deemed medium-sized (0.01 to 0.1%). This rearrangement joins TRBV20-1 to TRBJ1-2, with a tentative D call TRBD1 (6 bases). V was clipped by 0 bases and J by 1 base, with 9 bases between them. From germline, CDR1 is DFQATT and CDR2 SNEGSKA (reference sequence). CDR3 length equals 14 residues. This CDR3 is CSAREGGGNYGYTF. The CDR3, as DNA: TGCAGTGCTAGAGAAGGGGGAGGTAACTATGGCTACACCTTC.

The chain is built from TRBV19 and TRBJ2-5; tentatively, D is TRBD1 or TRBD2 (6 bases each). Trimming cost V 5 bases and J 4 bases, with 11 bases left between them. The germline gives CDR1 LNHDA, CDR2 SQIVND (reference sequence). The CDR3 length is 13 residues. CDR3 sequence: CASSGGRRETQYF. The CDR3 DNA reads TGTGCCAGTAGTGGGGGGCGCCGAGAGACCCAGTACTTC.

The rearrangement links TRBV20-1 to TRBJ1-2, with D possibly being TRBD1 (5 bases). V was clipped by 0 bases and J by 11 bases, with 10 bases between them. Germline V gene sequence: CDR1 DFQATT, CDR2 SNEGSKA (reference sequence). This CDR3 has 11 residues. In DNA, the CDR3 is TGCAGTGCTAGAGACACAGGCCCTTACACCTTC. Protein product: CSARDTGPYTF.

The gene calls are TRBV7-9 and TRBJ1-2; D ambiguous. V shed 5 bases and J shed 2 bases, with 15 bases lying between them. The CDR3 has 15 residues. The germline V gene encodes CDR1 SEHNR and CDR2 FQNEAQ (reference sequence). Written as DNA, the CDR3 is TGTGCCAGCAGCGTAGGACTTGGGTCCAACTATGGCTACACCTTC. Amino acids: CASSVGLGSNYGYTF.

This sequence joins TRBV9 and TRBJ1-2, with D unresolved. V was clipped by 4 bases and J by 0 bases, with 13 bases between them. CDR1 is SGDLS, CDR2 YYNGEE, per germline. The CDR3 extends over 15 amino acids. CDR3 region: CASSPSVNANYGYTF. As DNA, the CDR3 is TGTGCCAGCAGCCCAAGTGTAAATGCTAACTATGGCTACACCTTC.

The chain employs TRBV20-1 and TRBJ1-2; 8 nucleotides line up with TRBD1. Germline V gene sequence: CDR1 DFQATT, CDR2 SNEGSKA (reference sequence). With V trimmed by 3 bases and J by 8 bases, 11 bases remained unmatched. This CDR3 spans 14 amino acids. CDR3 DNA sequence: TGCAGTGCTAGCCAGGGGGCACAGCCGGTCGGCTACACCTTC. Its translation is CSASQGAQPVGYTF.

This chain links TRBV12-3 or TRBV12-4 with TRBJ1-4; 7 positions agree with TRBD1. Losses at the gene ends were 4 bases for V and 8 bases for J; bases not matched to a gene: 7. This CDR3 is 14 amino acids long. The CDR3 bases are TGTGCCAGCAGTTCCCAGGGGGGAGGGGAAAAACTGTTTTTT. It specifies CASSSQGGGEKLFF.

This chain joins TRBV7-8 and TRBJ2-3; D may be TRBD1 (6 bases). CDR3 length equals 13 residues. CDR1 and CDR2 from the germline V gene are SGHVS and FQNEAQ. V gave up 1 base and J gave up 9 bases, with 11 bases separating them. CDR3 amino acids: CASSLDRDTTQYF. As DNA, the CDR3 is TGTGCCAGCAGCTTAGACCGGGACACAACGCAGTATTTT.

The gene calls are TRBV20-1 and TRBJ2-5, with 9 bases identical to TRBD2. The CDR3 has 15 residues. V was clipped by 0 bases and J by 5 bases; unmatched bases: 7. Germline V gives CDR1 DFQATT, CDR2 SNEGSKA (reference sequence). The DNA for the CDR3 is TGCAGTGCTAGAGATCGGCGGGGGGGCGGTGAGACCCAGTACTTC. Protein sequence: CSARDRRGGGETQYF.

This sequence joins TRBV19 and TRBJ1-2; unclear D gene. The CDR3 runs 12 residues. Germline V lookup: CDR1 LNHDA, CDR2 SQIVND (reference sequence). V lost 3 bases and J lost 4, with 6 bases in between. The CDR3 sequence: CASSIEGYGYTF. The CDR3 nucleotides are TGTGCCAGTAGTATCGAGGGCTATGGCTACACCTTC.